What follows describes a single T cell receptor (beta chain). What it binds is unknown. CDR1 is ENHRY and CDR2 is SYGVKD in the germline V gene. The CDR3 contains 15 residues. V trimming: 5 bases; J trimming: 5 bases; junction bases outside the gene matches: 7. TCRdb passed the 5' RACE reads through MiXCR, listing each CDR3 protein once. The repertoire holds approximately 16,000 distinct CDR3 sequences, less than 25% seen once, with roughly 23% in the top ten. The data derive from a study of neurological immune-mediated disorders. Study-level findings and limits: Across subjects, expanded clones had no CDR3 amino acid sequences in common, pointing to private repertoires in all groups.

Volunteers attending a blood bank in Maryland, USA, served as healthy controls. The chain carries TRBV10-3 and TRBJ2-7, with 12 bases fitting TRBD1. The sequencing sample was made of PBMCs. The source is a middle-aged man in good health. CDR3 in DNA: TGTGCCATCAGTACCGCCGGGACAGGGGGCCACGAGCAGTACTTC. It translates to CAISTAGTGGHEQYF.